Sequencing of this TCR beta chain was carried out in a study of T cell responses to AZD1222 COVID-19 vaccine. Study observations and caveats: Donors, mostly white British, included more females; clonal diversity was possibly underestimated. There were vaccine-associated CD4 TCRs across spike, dominant at 160-218 and 743-854.

As for this clone: Antigen specificity is unknown.

This table comes from immunoSEQ multiplex PCR, and its TCRdb copy is limited to in-frame clones, with some not included. The profile shows fewer than 150,000 clones, 90% to 95% of them singletons. Germline CDR1 is LNHNV and CDR2 is YYDKDF (reference sequence). The CDR3 loop spans 18 amino acids. With 0 bases clipped from V and 4 bases from J, the junction kept 11 bases outside the gene matches. Sequences were derived from peripheral blood, sampled 28 days after the second AZD1222 dose. The receptor was derived from an adult who received the AZD1222 COVID-19 vaccine. The gene calls are TRBV15 and TRBJ2-1, with 8 bases that match TRBD2. The CDR3 protein is CATSRDGSGGAGYNEQFF. CDR3 DNA sequence: TGTGCCACCAGCAGAGATGGATCGGGGGGGGCGGGATACAATGAGCAGTTCTTC.